The rows below give T cell receptor beta chains drawn from one sample of a study of human T cells and chemical hapten exposure. MiXCR, applied by TCRdb to the RACE reads, yields one record per CDR3 protein. This sample has 90,000 to 110,000 distinct CDR3 sequences, with less than 40% found just once. This specimen was whole blood, taken in connection with sensitization to the hapten diphenylcyclopropenone (DPC). The receptor source for this set is a man aged 35-49 years with alopecia areata. Some clones in this sample may be carry-over from other donors' samples. Each CDR3 is given with its conserved first and last residue. D genes are given only for firm matches. Size values are once, few and many counts, or a class for expanded clones, and some rows have none.

D,size,J,length,V,DNA,CDR3
TRBD2,.,TRBJ2-1,15,TRBV6-2/TRBV6-3,TGTGCCAGCCACGGACTAGCGGGAGTCCGGAATGAGCAGTTCTTC,CASHGLAGVRNEQFF
.,.,TRBJ2-7,15,TRBV10-3,TGTGCCATCAGTGACTCCGGGACCGCCTCCTACGAGCAGTACTTC,CAISDSGTASYEQYF
.,.,TRBJ2-5,12,TRBV29-1,TGCAGCGCAGGGCATGGGCAAGAGACCCAGTACTTC,CSAGHGQETQYF
.,.,TRBJ2-5,15,TRBV7-2,TGTGCCAGCAGCGCGAGGCGGGCGGGGAAAGAGACCCAGTACTTC,CASSARRAGKETQYF
.,few,TRBJ2-7,13,TRBV29-1,TGCAGCGTTGAAGAGGCGAGGGGTGGAGAGCAGTACTTC,CSVEEARGGEQYF
.,.,TRBJ1-1,13,TRBV27,TGTGCCAGCAGTACGGTATTGAACACTGAAGCTTTCTTT,CASSTVLNTEAFF
.,.,TRBJ2-3,15,TRBV24-1,TGTGCCACCAGTGATTCCAGCCGCCCCACAGATACGCAGTATTTT,CATSDSSRPTDTQYF
TRBD2,.,TRBJ2-1,13,TRBV12-3/TRBV12-4,TGTGCCAGCAGTTCTAGCGGGAGAGATGAGCAGTTCTTC,CASSSSGRDEQFF
.,few,TRBJ2-1,17,TRBV12-3/TRBV12-4,TGTGCCAGCAGTTCCTCAGGCCGGGACAAAAAATCCAATGAGCAGTTCTTC,CASSSSGRDKKSNEQFF
.,.,TRBJ2-7,11,TRBV29-1,TGCAGCGTAAGGGGGAGCTACGAGCAGTACTTC,CSVRGSYEQYF
TRBD2,few,TRBJ2-3,15,TRBV2,TGTGCCAGCAGTGAAGATTTAGCGGGAGCGGATACGCAGTATTTT,CASSEDLAGADTQYF
.,few,TRBJ2-3,16,TRBV5-1,TGCGCCAGCAGCTTGGGGGCTAGCATAACCACAGATACGCAGTATTTT,CASSLGASITTDTQYF
.,.,TRBJ1-5,15,TRBV16,TGTGCCAGCAGCCAATCGGGCCAGGGCAATCAGCCCCGGCATTTT,CASSQSGQGNQPRHF
.,few,TRBJ2-3,15,TRBV10-2,TGCGCCAGCAAGGGTAGCGCCTCAAACACAGATACGCAGTATTTT,CASKGSASNTDTQYF
TRBD2,few,TRBJ2-1,14,TRBV20-1,TGCAGTGCTAGTAGGACTAGCGCTTACAATGAGCAGTTCTTC,CSASRTSAYNEQFF
.,few,TRBJ1-2,15,TRBV18,TGTGCCAGCTCACCCCCGACCGGCGCTTTTTATGGCTACACCTTC,CASSPPTGAFYGYTF
TRBD2,.,TRBJ2-1,12,TRBV28,TGTGCCAGCAGCAACCGTAGCGGGAGGGAGTTCTTC,CASSNRSGREFF
TRBD2,.,TRBJ2-3,17,TRBV11-2,TGTGCCAGCAGCCCAACTAGCGGGGCTTGGGACACAGATACGCAGTATTTT,CASSPTSGAWDTDTQYF
TRBD2,.,TRBJ2-1,15,TRBV5-1,TGCGCCAGCAGCTTGACTAGCGGGAGTCAAAATGAGCAGTTCTTC,CASSLTSGSQNEQFF
TRBD2,.,TRBJ2-7,14,TRBV7-2,TGTGCCAGCAGCTTGCTAGCGGGAGTGGGCGAGCAGTACTTC,CASSLLAGVGEQYF
TRBD1,.,TRBJ2-3,16,TRBV24-1,TGTGCCACCAGTGATATGGGACAGGGGGACACAGATACGCAGTATTTT,CATSDMGQGDTDTQYF
TRBD1,few,TRBJ1-1,15,TRBV11-3,TGTGCCAGCAGCAAAGCTGGGACAGGGTTCTCTGAAGCTTTCTTT,CASSKAGTGFSEAFF
TRBD1,.,TRBJ1-2,13,TRBV29-1,TGCAGCGTTGTGGACAGGGGGCAAAATGGCTACACCTTC,CSVVDRGQNGYTF
.,.,TRBJ1-5,14,TRBV15,TGTGCCACCAGCAGTGATGGGAGTAATCAGCCCCAGCATTTT,CATSSDGSNQPQHF
.,.,TRBJ2-5,13,TRBV10-3,TGTGCCATCAGCCGGGACCACCAAGAGACCCAGTACTTC,CAISRDHQETQYF
TRBD1,.,TRBJ1-4,15,TRBV7-8,TGTGCCAGCAGCTCACCGACAGGGCGAGGGGAAAAACTGTTTTTT,CASSSPTGRGEKLFF
TRBD2,few,TRBJ2-7,14,TRBV6-1,TGTGCCAGCATTAGGCCGGGAGGGCCTCACGAGCAGTACTTC,CASIRPGGPHEQYF
.,few,TRBJ2-5,15,TRBV20-1,TGCAGTGCTAGTCCGTCAACTGGGAACCAAGAGACCCAGTACTTC,CSASPSTGNQETQYF
.,.,TRBJ1-3,15,TRBV12-3/TRBV12-4,TGTGCCAGCAGTCCCGGACAGTACTCTGGAAACACCATATATTTT,CASSPGQYSGNTIYF
.,.,TRBJ2-2,15,TRBV7-9,TGTGCCAGCAGCTTACTGGGGCCGAACACCGGGGAGCTGTTTTTT,CASSLLGPNTGELFF
.,.,TRBJ2-5,14,TRBV6-2/TRBV6-3,TGTGCCAGCAGTTACTCGGCGGGAAAAGAGACCCAGTACTTC,CASSYSAGKETQYF
.,.,TRBJ2-3,15,TRBV28,TGTGCCAGCAGCACGGACCGGGGGATGACAGATACGCAGTATTTT,CASSTDRGMTDTQYF
.,.,TRBJ1-6,15,TRBV4-2,TGTGCCAGCAGCCAAGGCAGGTCCGGCGATTCACCCCTCCACTTT,CASSQGRSGDSPLHF
.,once,TRBJ1-5,14,TRBV28,TGTGCCAGCAGTTTACAGGGGATTCATCAGCCCCAGCATTTT,CASSLQGIHQPQHF
TRBD2,.,TRBJ2-3,15,TRBV11-3,TGTGCCAGCAGTAATGCCTGGACTAGCCCAGATACGCAGTATTTT,CASSNAWTSPDTQYF
TRBD1,.,TRBJ1-2,11,TRBV28,TGTGCCAGCAGGCTGACAGGGTACTACACCTTC,CASRLTGYYTF
.,few,TRBJ2-2,16,TRBV6-5,TGTGCCAGCAGTTTGACCCCGGGCTTCTCCACCGGGGAGCTGTTTTTT,CASSLTPGFSTGELFF
.,.,TRBJ1-1,13,TRBV29-1,TGCAGCGTATTGGGACAAGTGAACACTGAAGCTTTCTTT,CSVLGQVNTEAFF
TRBD1,few,TRBJ2-7,14,TRBV7-2,TGTGCCAGCAGCTTGAGTGGACAGGCCTACGAGCAGTACTTC,CASSLSGQAYEQYF
.,few,TRBJ2-5,15,TRBV11-2,TGTGCCAGCAGCTTAGCCGTTAGCCCGAGGGAGACCCAGTACTTC,CASSLAVSPRETQYF
.,few,TRBJ2-1,13,TRBV19,TGTGCCAGTCGGGGTTTGAGTCTGAATGAGCAGTTCTTC,CASRGLSLNEQFF
.,.,TRBJ2-3,15,TRBV27,TGTGCCAGCAGTACTCCGGGACTCTACACAGATACGCAGTATTTT,CASSTPGLYTDTQYF
TRBD1,.,TRBJ1-4,17,TRBV10-2,TGCGCCAGCAGAGCCCCGGGGACAGAAACAACTAATGAAAAACTGTTTTTT,CASRAPGTETTNEKLFF
.,.,TRBJ1-5,13,TRBV6-6,TGTGCCAGCAGTCAAGACCCCAATCAGCCCCAGCATTTT,CASSQDPNQPQHF
.,many,TRBJ2-1,11,TRBV29-1,TGCAGCGTTCGTCCTCAGAGAGAGCAGTTCTTC,CSVRPQREQFF